This TCR beta chain was sequenced during a study of T cell responses to AZD1222 COVID-19 vaccine. General observations from the study: An increase in Spike-specific TCR breadth and depth was observed after two AZD1222 doses.

The data were produced by immunoSEQ multiplex PCR, yet TCRdb's version contains in-frame clones alone and is incomplete. The sample contains about 49,000 clones, around four fifths of which appear only once. About this clone itself: Its antigen is undetermined.

The specimen comprised peripheral blood, sampled on day 0 of MenACWY control vaccination. The source of this sequence is an adult in good health.

CDR3 region: CASSPSPGTGNSNQPQHF. CDR3 nucleotide sequence: TGTGCCAGCAGTCCTAGTCCCGGGACAGGGAATAGCAATCAGCCCCAGCATTTT. The V and J genes are TRBV2 and TRBJ1-5, with 9 nucleotides matching TRBD1. After removal of 5 bases from V and 0 bases from J, the junction contained 11 bases not matched to a gene. Germline CDR1 and CDR2: SNHLY and FYNNEI. The CDR3 spans 18 residues.